This TCR beta chain was retrieved from a study of blood T cells in healthy people across ages. This clonotype showed up just a few times. Its antigen is unidentified. The second PCR ran about 6 to 11 cycles with a sample-barcoded 5' primer and J-beta primers. TCRdb analysed the 5' RACE reads with MiXCR anew, one entry per CDR3 protein. The data contain 600,000 to 1,000,000 distinct CDR3 sequences, about 25% of them seen just once; the ten biggest clones take up approximately 3.7%. Trimming stripped 6 bases from V and 0 bases from J, with 15 bases between. The CDR3 contains 15 residues. Per the germline V gene, CDR1 is SQVTM and CDR2 is ANQGSEA. Study-level points and caveats: CMV status of donors was not determined, possibly confounding expanded clonotype changes. Relative to aged donors, long-lived donors carried more naive CD4+ cells and displayed higher diversity. Strong correlation existed between TCR beta diversity and naive T cell percentage.

These data were also reused for a study on T cells of mothers and their children. That source reports: A handful of children, together with their three healthy Caucasian mothers, made up the donors.

This TCR came from a boy between 10 and 17 years old in good health. The chain has TRBV29-1 and TRBJ2-1; D remains ambiguous. Material: blood. CDR3 region: CSVLKGLLSYNEQFF. DNA for the CDR3: TGCAGCGTGCTAAAAGGGCTGCTCTCCTACAATGAGCAGTTCTTC.